The sequence of this TCR beta chain was determined in a study of T cell repertoires in cytomegalovirus infection. The wider study: Epitope selection comprised recently identified HLA-C-restricted CMV epitopes and well-studied HLA-B-restricted CMV epitopes. Both a matching HLA type and CMV infection were indicated by public TCR beta signatures. Study-wide points: Public TCR beta family frequency separated CMV-and-HLA carriers, including in an independent cohort. The study found HLA-C-restricted CMV-specific TCR beta clonotypes dominating the ex vivo response.

The germline V and J ends were trimmed by 2 bases and 1 base, with 4 bases remaining between them. This CDR3 has 13 amino acids. Germline V gene lookup returns CDR1 KGHDR and CDR2 SFDVKD. Remarks on this clonotype: Antigen unknown.

One entry per CDR3 protein, called by TCRdb with MiXCR from the reads. The table lists roughly 920,000 distinct CDR3 sequences, approximately 32% of them singletons. Specimen: cultured CD8+ T cells from PBMCs, collected from culture after CMV antigen stimulation. This receptor was obtained from a human donor in good health (CMV status not recorded). Some clones in this sample may be carry-over from other donors' samples. The J gene is TRBJ1-1, the V gene TRBV24-1; D is uncertain. CDR3: CATSDSRNTEAFF. CDR3 DNA sequence: TGTGCCACCAGTGATTCCAGGAACACTGAAGCTTTCTTT.